This T cell receptor (beta chain) was captured in a study of blood T cell repertoires in COVID-19. Turning to the study itself: T cells, B-cell-depleted T cells, or PBMCs provided the cDNA or gDNA that served as material.

The germline gives CDR1 MNHEY, CDR2 SVGEGT. Trimming took 3 bases from V and 7 from J; bases not matched to a gene: 13. This CDR3 is 17 amino acids long. Sequencing used immunoSEQ multiplex PCR; TCRdb keeps in-frame clones, though not all of them. The data contain about 29,000 clones, around four fifths of them singletons. This chain links TRBV6-2 or TRBV6-3 with TRBJ2-1; TRBD2 agrees at 9 bases. Sequencing was done on a sample of peripheral blood. The sequence came from a woman in her 70s with active or convalescent COVID-19. The CDR3 is CASSYSGTSFLGNEQFF. Here the CDR3 DNA reads TGTGCCAGCAGTTATTCCGGGACTAGCTTTTTAGGGAATGAGCAGTTCTTC.